The clone carrying this TCR beta chain has a single count. The antigen is unknown. Stimulation used about 9.2 ug/mL lysate from CMV-infected fibroblasts. CD40L/CD69 double-negative CD45RO-high memory CD4+ T cells were collected. This entry is derived from a study of persistence of HIV-infected CD4 T cells. This CDR3 comprises 15 residues. CDR1 LNHDA and CDR2 SQIVND come from the germline V gene (reference sequence). Trimming cost V 5 bases and J 1 base; bases outside gene matches: 4. The libraries were made with immunoSEQ version 4 in survey mode. Method: immunoSEQ multiplex PCR; TCRdb's copy keeps in-frame clones and lacks some. The table shows 40,000 to 50,000 clones, with more than 70% occurring only once.

The sequence was obtained from an adult man with HIV who was CMV-seropositive. The sequencing used CD4+ T cells sorted from PBMCs after roughly 19-hour stimulation, collected from a patient who received antiretroviral therapy. The chain has TRBV19 and TRBJ2-4; the match to TRBD1 covers 8 bases. The chain's CDR3 is CASSPWTGAKNIQYF. CDR3 nucleotides: TGTGCCAGTAGTCCTTGGACAGGGGCCAAAAACATTCAGTACTTC.